This T cell receptor beta chain was sequenced during a study of blood T cells in healthy people across ages. Findings and limits, study-wide: Fewer expanded clones and more diversity marked long-lived versus aged donors.

For the second PCR, which ran for roughly 6 to 12 cycles, a sample-barcoded 5' primer and a J-beta primer mix were used. Each cDNA was tagged by a template-switch adaptor containing 12 random nucleotides. TCRdb reprocessed the 5' RACE reads with MiXCR, giving one entry per CDR3 protein. The sample lists 1.5 million to 2 million distinct CDR3 sequences, about 31% occurring once. The authors isolated at least 6 million PBMCs per sample. To note about this clonotype: Its target is not known.

Sequenced: blood. The TCR originated in a woman aged 25 to 39 in good health.

This CDR3 reads CSAPQVGSGSDTQYF. DNA of the CDR3: TGCAGTGCCCCCCAGGTGGGTAGCGGCTCCGATACGCAGTATTTT. The V gene is TRBV20-1, the J gene TRBJ2-3, with D maybe TRBD2 (6 bases). The CDR3 sequence is 15 residues long. Germline assignment: CDR1 DFQATT and CDR2 SNEGSKA (reference sequence). The germline V and J ends were trimmed by 6 bases and 6 bases, with 22 bases remaining between them.